The TCR beta chain under discussion was sequenced for a study of low-dose radiotherapy and immunotherapy resistance in tumors (dated by TCRdb to 2022 to 2024). At the level of the whole study: In Cohort 1, each fraction delivered 0.5 Gy every 2 weeks, and the prescribed total PTV dose was 6.5 Gy. Nivolumab was administered intravenously as a 240 mg flat dose every two weeks, and ipilimumab was administered intravenously at 1 mg/kg every six weeks. Eight patients were included in the translational analysis: three from the first dose cohort and the first five from the second dose cohort. Every two weeks, patients got intravenous cyclophosphamide at 200 mg/m2, given one day ahead of each radiation and immunotherapy administration. Aspirin 300 mg was taken orally once daily by patients for four cycles, starting on cycle 1 day 1. In Cohort 2, 1 Gy per fraction was delivered every two weeks, for a total of 13 Gy over 26 weeks. Randomization of trial participants into treatment groups was not performed.

This clonotype was counted at least ten times. Its antigen has not been determined. Base qualities were left out, and no much larger clone turns up one base away. Reading from cysteine to phenylalanine, the CDR3 counts 12 amino acids. The kept DNA is CDR3 alone, 36 bases in frame from the first base. V is shortened by 6 bases, J by 4 bases, and the region joining them spans 10 bases. TCRdb records Illumina HiSeq 2500 as the sequencer. First-strand cDNA was synthesized with Superscript III and a set of TRAV- and TRBV-specific primers, covering both TCRalpha and TCRbeta chains. TCRs were amplified with Phusion for approximately 21 PCR cycles, with a constant-region primer paired with the adapter attached to the V primers. The MessageAmp II aRNA Amplification Kit was used to amplify the isolated mRNA, with in vitro transcription run for around 15 hours at 37 degrees C. mRNA for TCR sequencing was isolated with the Dynabeads mRNA DIRECT Purification Kit. Indexed Illumina adapters were added in a second approximately 25-cycle Phusion PCR, and the resulting products were purified with AMPure XP beads. As for the authors' bioinformatics: Using custom Perl scripts, TCR sequences encoding the same protein were pooled, out-of-frame sequences were removed, and the abundance of each clonotype was computed. Any TCR sequence supported by only a single read was excluded from analysis. The metrics used to describe the repertoires included Shannon entropy, Gini index, clonality, richness, and the frequency of TCRs shared between repertoires. TCRdb reanalyzed the raw reads on its own, using fastp at Q25 for trimming and MiXCR for clone calling, and kept in-frame beta chains. Each CDR3 protein appears once, grouped with its most common genes and DNA. The V and J calls reflect TCRdb's pipeline rather than the authors' work. Recorded for this sample are approximately 100,000 distinct CDR3 sequences; about a fifth of them occurred a single time. The leading ten clones occupy over 3.5% of the sample.

This sample's time point label indicates: after trial treatment. The treatment or condition label of this sample denotes: LDRT plus nivolumab, ipilimumab, low-dose cyclophosphamide and aspirin (RACIN trial). Donors were enrolled in RACIN, a single-arm phase I dose-escalation trial in which nivolumab, ipilimumab, aspirin, low-dose cyclophosphamide and low-dose radiotherapy were combined. To be eligible, a patient needed to have an advanced solid tumor that was TIL-negative. The sequence came from a male donor with prostate cancer. This chain joins TRBV12-3 or TRBV12-4 to TRBJ2-7, with no confident D gene call. The sequencing here drew on PBMCs, taken after low-dose radiotherapy plus immunotherapy. The DNA sequence reads TGTGCCAGCAGCCCCCTGAGGTACGAGCAGTACTTC. Its protein is CASSPLRYEQYF.